This TCR beta chain was sequenced in a study of blood T cell repertoires in COVID-19. Overall study context: The United States, Italy and Spain provided the acute and convalescent COVID-19 samples. T cells, B-cell-depleted T cells, or PBMCs supplied cDNA or gDNA.

As originally analysed: Estimation of nucleated cell counts was performed using reference gene primer amplification. Repertoires were generated with immunoSEQ multiplex PCR, while TCRdb's copy carries only in-frame clones and drops some. V and J calls and clone size are those listed in that table; D and trimming were worked out from the DNA. The table includes fewer than 100,000 clones, around 75% detected once. CDR1 is MNHEY and CDR2 is SMNVEV in the germline V gene (reference sequence). V dropped 4 bases and J dropped 4; count of bases not matched to a gene: 1. This CDR3 region has 14 residues. The sequence derives from a man in his 70s with acute or convalescent COVID-19. The specimen sequenced was peripheral blood. This sequence joins TRBV27 and TRBJ2-7; the match to TRBD2 covers 13 bases. The DNA of the CDR3 is TGTGCCAGCAGTTGGACTAGCGGGGGATACGAGCAGTACTTC. This gives the protein CASSWTSGGYEQYF.